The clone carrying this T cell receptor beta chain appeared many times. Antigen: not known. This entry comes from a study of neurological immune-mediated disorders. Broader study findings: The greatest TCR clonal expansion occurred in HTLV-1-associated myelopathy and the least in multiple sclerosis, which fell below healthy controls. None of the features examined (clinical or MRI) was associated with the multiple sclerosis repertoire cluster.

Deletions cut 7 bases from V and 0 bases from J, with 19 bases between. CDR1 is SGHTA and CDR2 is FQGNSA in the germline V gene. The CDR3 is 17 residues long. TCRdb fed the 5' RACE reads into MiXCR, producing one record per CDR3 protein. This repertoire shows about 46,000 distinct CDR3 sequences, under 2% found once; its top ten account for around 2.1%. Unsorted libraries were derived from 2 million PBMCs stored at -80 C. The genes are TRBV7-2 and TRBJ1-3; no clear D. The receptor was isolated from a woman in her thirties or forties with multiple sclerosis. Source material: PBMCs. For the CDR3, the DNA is TGTGCCAGCACCCGATGGGGTCAGCCAGACTCTGGAAACACCATATATTTT. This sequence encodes CASTRWGQPDSGNTIYF.